Below, one T cell receptor (beta chain) is given with its context. This CDR3 has 17 residues. Between the trimmed V and J ends, which lost 5 bases and 4 bases, there was a span of 20 bases. The germline CDR1 and CDR2 sequences are SGHNT and YENEEA. The data are from a study of blood T cell repertoires in COVID-19. Looking at the study overall: Samples came from the United States, Italy and Spain, spanning acute and convalescent COVID-19. T cells, B-cell-depleted T cells, or PBMCs supplied cDNA or gDNA.

Authors' methods: Cell counts per sample came from amplifying reference gene primers. Clones were read by immunoSEQ multiplex PCR, and TCRdb kept only the in-frame ones, dropping some. From that table come the V and J calls and clone size; the DNA was used to work out D and trimming. Among around 65,000 clones listed, roughly 88% were seen once. The TCR was taken from a human donor in a cohort sampled during active COVID-19. The sample comprised peripheral blood. The V and J genes are TRBV11-3 and TRBJ2-2; possibly TRBD2 for D (5 bases). The CDR3 coding sequence is TGTGCCAGCAGCGCTCGGTATGAGACACTAGGCACCGGGGAGCTGTTTTTT. Protein: CASSARYETLGTGELFF.